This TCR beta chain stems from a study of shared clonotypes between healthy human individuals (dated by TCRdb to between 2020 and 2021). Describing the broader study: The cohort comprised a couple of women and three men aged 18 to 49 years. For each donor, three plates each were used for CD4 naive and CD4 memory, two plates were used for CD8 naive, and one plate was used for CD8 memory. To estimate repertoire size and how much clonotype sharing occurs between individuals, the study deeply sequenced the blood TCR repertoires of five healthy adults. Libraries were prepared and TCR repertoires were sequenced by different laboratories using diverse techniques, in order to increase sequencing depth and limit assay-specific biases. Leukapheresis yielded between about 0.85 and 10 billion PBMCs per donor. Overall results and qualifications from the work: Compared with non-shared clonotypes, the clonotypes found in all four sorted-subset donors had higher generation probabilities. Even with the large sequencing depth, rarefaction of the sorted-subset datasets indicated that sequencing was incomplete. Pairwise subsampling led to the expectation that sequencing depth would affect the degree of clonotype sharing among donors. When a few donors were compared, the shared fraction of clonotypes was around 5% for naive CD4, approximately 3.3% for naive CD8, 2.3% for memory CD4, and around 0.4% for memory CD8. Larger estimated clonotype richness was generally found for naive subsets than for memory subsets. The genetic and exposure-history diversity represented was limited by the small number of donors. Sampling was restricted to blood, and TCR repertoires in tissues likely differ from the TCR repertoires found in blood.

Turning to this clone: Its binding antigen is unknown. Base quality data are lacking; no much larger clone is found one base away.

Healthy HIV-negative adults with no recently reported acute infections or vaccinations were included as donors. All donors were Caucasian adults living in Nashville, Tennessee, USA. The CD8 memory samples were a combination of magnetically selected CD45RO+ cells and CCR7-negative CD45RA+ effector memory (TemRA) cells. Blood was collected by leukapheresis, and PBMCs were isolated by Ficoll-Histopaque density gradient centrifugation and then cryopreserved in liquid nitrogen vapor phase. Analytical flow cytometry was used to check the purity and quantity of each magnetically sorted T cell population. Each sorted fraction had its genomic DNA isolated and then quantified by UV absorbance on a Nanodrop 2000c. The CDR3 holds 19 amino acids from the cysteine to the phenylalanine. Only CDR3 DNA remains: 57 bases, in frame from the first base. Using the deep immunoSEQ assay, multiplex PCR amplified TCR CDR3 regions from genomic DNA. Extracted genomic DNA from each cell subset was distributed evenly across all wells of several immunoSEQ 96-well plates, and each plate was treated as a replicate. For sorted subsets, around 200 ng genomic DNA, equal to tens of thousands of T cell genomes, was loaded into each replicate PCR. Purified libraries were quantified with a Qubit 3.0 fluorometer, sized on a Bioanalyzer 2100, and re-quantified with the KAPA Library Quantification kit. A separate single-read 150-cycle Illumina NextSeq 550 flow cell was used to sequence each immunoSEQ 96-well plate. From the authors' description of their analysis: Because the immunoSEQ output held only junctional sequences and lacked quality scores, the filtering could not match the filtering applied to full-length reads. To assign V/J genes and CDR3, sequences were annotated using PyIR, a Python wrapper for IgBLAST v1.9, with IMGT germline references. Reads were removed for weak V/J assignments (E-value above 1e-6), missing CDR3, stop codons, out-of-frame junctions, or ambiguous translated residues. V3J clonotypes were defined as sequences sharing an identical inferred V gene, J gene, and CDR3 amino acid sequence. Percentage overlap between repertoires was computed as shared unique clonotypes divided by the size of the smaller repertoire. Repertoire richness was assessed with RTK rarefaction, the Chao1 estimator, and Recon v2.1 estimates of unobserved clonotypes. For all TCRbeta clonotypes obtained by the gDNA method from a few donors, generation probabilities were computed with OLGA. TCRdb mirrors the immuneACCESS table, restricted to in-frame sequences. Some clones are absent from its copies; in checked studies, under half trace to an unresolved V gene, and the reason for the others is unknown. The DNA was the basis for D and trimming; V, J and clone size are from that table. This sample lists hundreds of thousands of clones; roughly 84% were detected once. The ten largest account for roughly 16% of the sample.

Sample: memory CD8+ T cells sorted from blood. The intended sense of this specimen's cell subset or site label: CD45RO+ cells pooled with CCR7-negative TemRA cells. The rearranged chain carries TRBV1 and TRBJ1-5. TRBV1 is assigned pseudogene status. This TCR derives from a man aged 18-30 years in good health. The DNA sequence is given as TGCACCAGCAGCCGCCTCAGGGGAGGCCCCCCGGTAAGCAATCAGCCCCAGCATTTT. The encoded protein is CTSSRLRGGPPVSNQPQHF.